The entry below describes one TCR beta chain. What it binds is unknown. The sample's time point: approximately eleven-day in vitro stimulation with candidate neoantigen peptide 3. The TCR-sequenced patients were three responders to pembrolizumab. Seven ELISpot-reactive neoantigen peptides each drove a 10-day in vitro stimulation. The table came from immunoSEQ multiplex PCR; TCRdb's copy has only in-frame clones and leaves some out. The table lists approximately 9,000 clones, 75% to 95% of them singletons. The data were obtained in a study of PD-1 blockade in mismatch repair-deficient tumors. Overall study: Enrolled about 2013-2016, patients had progressing, pretreated mismatch repair-deficient cancers of approximately 13 types. Notes on the study in general: After pembrolizumab, tumor-resident clones rose rapidly, then generally contracted before radiologic responses.

Per the germline V gene, CDR1 is MDHEN and CDR2 is SYDVKM. The V and J ends lost 5 bases and 4 bases, in that order; junction bases with no gene match: 9. This CDR3 region has 16 residues. This specimen was cells cultured in vitro, taken from a patient treated with pembrolizumab. This chain connects TRBV28 to TRBJ2-1; 9 nucleotides match TRBD1. This clonotype was sampled from an adult with mismatch repair-deficient cancer. CDR3 region: CASSTYRQGGYNEQFF. The CDR3 DNA follows: TGTGCCAGCAGTACTTACAGACAGGGGGGTTACAATGAGCAGTTCTTC.